The sequence of this T cell receptor beta chain was determined in a study of blood T cell repertoires in COVID-19. Those who participated ranged in age from roughly 18 to 90 years and resided in 24 US areas. Participant reports of clinical history set cohort assignment. This clone showed up just once. The authors' processing: Estimates of nucleated cell counts were drawn from the amplification of reference gene primers. Sequencing was performed with immunoSEQ multiplex PCR; in TCRdb, only in-frame clones are kept and a portion is missing. V, J and clone size are taken as reported in that table, and D and trimming were inferred from the DNA itself. This table has over 150,000 clones, almost 80% appearing once. The V and J ends lost 3 bases and 6 bases, in that order; junction bases with no gene match: 8. This CDR3 has 14 amino acids. Germline values: CDR1 MGHRA, CDR2 YSYEKL.

The specimen was PBMCs or T cells enriched from blood (not recorded which). The chain employs TRBV4-1 and TRBJ2-7; 7 positions match TRBD2. The origin of this receptor is a woman in her 50s who had recovered from COVID-19. The CDR3 loop reads CASSHPRGGGEQYF. As DNA, the CDR3 is TGCGCCAGCAGCCATCCCCGGGGCGGGGGCGAGCAGTACTTC.